The rows below give T cell receptor beta chains drawn from one sample of a study of vaccination and CD4 T cells after COVID-19. In TCRdb, the PCR reads were re-called with MiXCR into one record per CDR3 protein. The data show under 8,000 distinct CDR3 sequences, roughly 22% seen once. These receptors' targets are unknown. The material sequenced was CD4+ T cells from blood, cultured in vitro, taken after SARS-CoV-2 vaccination. These TCRs come from a human donor who had recovered from COVID-19. Both conserved end residues are part of each CDR3. D genes are given only for firm matches. Only part of the rows carry a size: once, few, many, or a class if the clone is expanded.

j_gene: TRBJ2-7
len: 13
abundance: NA
d_gene: NA
v_gene: TRBV7-2
CDR3nt: TGTGCCAGCAGCTTATCCGCCACCTACGAGCAGTACTTC
CDR3aa: CASSLSATYEQYF

j_gene: TRBJ1-5
len: 16
abundance: medium-sized
d_gene: TRBD1
v_gene: TRBV20-1
CDR3nt: TGCAGTTCATCATCCGGGACAGCGAATAGCAATCAGCCCCAGCATTTT
CDR3aa: CSSSSGTANSNQPQHF

j_gene: TRBJ1-1
len: 15
abundance: NA
d_gene: NA
v_gene: TRBV11-3
CDR3nt: TGTGCCAGCAGCCCCCGGGACGGTCCGAACACTGAAGCTTTCTTT
CDR3aa: CASSPRDGPNTEAFF

j_gene: TRBJ2-1
len: 13
abundance: few
d_gene: TRBD2
v_gene: TRBV20-1
CDR3nt: TGCAGTGCTAGAGGCCGACTAGCGGGCAGGCAGTTCTTC
CDR3aa: CSARGRLAGRQFF

j_gene: TRBJ2-7
len: 15
abundance: NA
d_gene: NA
v_gene: TRBV10-1
CDR3nt: TGCGCCAGCAGTGAGTCGGACATTAGCTCCTACGAGCAGTACTTC
CDR3aa: CASSESDISSYEQYF

j_gene: TRBJ2-7
len: 15
abundance: NA
d_gene: TRBD2
v_gene: TRBV28
CDR3nt: TGTGCCAGCAGTTTTGCGGGAGGCTTTACCTACGAGCAGTACTTC
CDR3aa: CASSFAGGFTYEQYF

j_gene: TRBJ2-1
len: 16
abundance: NA
d_gene: TRBD2
v_gene: TRBV24-1
CDR3nt: TGTGCCACCAGTGATTTCAACGAGCGGGATAACAATGAGCAGTTCTTC
CDR3aa: CATSDFNERDNNEQFF

j_gene: TRBJ2-7
len: 13
abundance: few
d_gene: NA
v_gene: TRBV6-5
CDR3nt: TGTGCCAGCAGTTACTCGACCGATGCCCGGCAGTACTTC
CDR3aa: CASSYSTDARQYF

j_gene: TRBJ2-5
len: 16
abundance: NA
d_gene: TRBD2
v_gene: TRBV5-1
CDR3nt: TGCGCCAGCAGCGCAGCACTAGCGGGAGCTTTAGAGACCCAGTACTTC
CDR3aa: CASSAALAGALETQYF

j_gene: TRBJ2-5
len: 17
abundance: NA
d_gene: TRBD2
v_gene: TRBV2
CDR3nt: TGTGCCAGCAGCGGACAGAGGGGACTAGCGGGACAAGAGACCCAGTACTTC
CDR3aa: CASSGQRGLAGQETQYF

j_gene: TRBJ2-3
len: 14
abundance: medium-sized
d_gene: TRBD1
v_gene: TRBV20-1
CDR3nt: TGCAGTGCCCACAGGGGGATATACACAGATACGCAGTATTTT
CDR3aa: CSAHRGIYTDTQYF

j_gene: TRBJ2-5
len: 14
abundance: few
d_gene: NA
v_gene: TRBV5-1
CDR3nt: TGCGCCAGCAGCTTGATGACACCTTCGGAGACCCAGTACTTC
CDR3aa: CASSLMTPSETQYF

j_gene: TRBJ2-1
len: 14
abundance: medium-sized
d_gene: NA
v_gene: TRBV7-8
CDR3nt: TGTGCCAGCAGCATTCCCGGCCAGGGCAATGAGCAGTTCTTC
CDR3aa: CASSIPGQGNEQFF

j_gene: TRBJ1-5
len: 14
abundance: few
d_gene: NA
v_gene: TRBV6-1
CDR3nt: TGTGCCAGCAGTGAAGCGCCAGGTAGGGGGCCCCAGCATTTT
CDR3aa: CASSEAPGRGPQHF

j_gene: TRBJ1-2
len: 10
abundance: medium-sized
d_gene: NA
v_gene: TRBV20-1
CDR3nt: TGCAGTGCAAACGTAGAAGGCTACACCTTC
CDR3aa: CSANVEGYTF

j_gene: TRBJ1-5
len: 13
abundance: medium-sized
d_gene: NA
v_gene: TRBV7-2
CDR3nt: TGTGCCAGCAGCCCCGATTACAATCAGCCCCAGCATTTT
CDR3aa: CASSPDYNQPQHF

j_gene: TRBJ2-5
len: 12
abundance: medium-sized
d_gene: NA
v_gene: TRBV6-1
CDR3nt: TGTGCCAGCAGCAGGGTGGGAGTGTCCCAGTACTTC
CDR3aa: CASSRVGVSQYF

j_gene: TRBJ2-3
len: 13
abundance: medium-sized
d_gene: NA
v_gene: TRBV12-3/TRBV12-4
CDR3nt: TGTGCCAGCATCCCCCCCGGTTCTGGAACGCAGTATTTT
CDR3aa: CASIPPGSGTQYF

j_gene: TRBJ2-3
len: 16
abundance: NA
d_gene: TRBD1
v_gene: TRBV6-5
CDR3nt: TGTGCCAGCAGTTACTCCGGACAGGGCGGCACAGATACGCAGTATTTT
CDR3aa: CASSYSGQGGTDTQYF

j_gene: TRBJ1-1
len: 14
abundance: NA
d_gene: NA
v_gene: TRBV10-3
CDR3nt: TGTGCCATCAGTGAGTCGTTGGCAGCCACTGAAGCTTTCTTT
CDR3aa: CAISESLAATEAFF

j_gene: TRBJ1-2
len: 14
abundance: NA
d_gene: NA
v_gene: TRBV18
CDR3nt: TGTGCCAGCTCACCAACTCGGGATAACTATGGCTACACCTTC
CDR3aa: CASSPTRDNYGYTF

j_gene: TRBJ2-5
len: 14
abundance: medium-sized
d_gene: NA
v_gene: TRBV24-1
CDR3nt: TGTGCCACCAGCCCTGGGGGACCCCGAGAGACCCAGTACTTC
CDR3aa: CATSPGGPRETQYF

j_gene: TRBJ1-1
len: 13
abundance: NA
d_gene: NA
v_gene: TRBV20-1
CDR3nt: TGCAGTGCTAGAGCGGAACCTAACACTGAAGCTTTCTTT
CDR3aa: CSARAEPNTEAFF

j_gene: TRBJ2-7
len: 14
abundance: medium-sized
d_gene: NA
v_gene: TRBV28
CDR3nt: TGTGCCAGCAGTTTAGGAGGGGCACTCTACGAGCAGTACTTC
CDR3aa: CASSLGGALYEQYF

j_gene: TRBJ2-1
len: 17
abundance: medium-sized
d_gene: NA
v_gene: TRBV15
CDR3nt: TGTGCCACCAGCACCGCTAGCGTCTACGGGACCTACAATGAGCAGTTCTTC
CDR3aa: CATSTASVYGTYNEQFF

j_gene: TRBJ2-3
len: 16
abundance: once
d_gene: TRBD1
v_gene: TRBV10-3
CDR3nt: TGTGCCATCAGGAAGACAGGGGGCGTTGGCACAGATACGCAGTATTTT
CDR3aa: CAIRKTGGVGTDTQYF

j_gene: TRBJ2-5
len: 13
abundance: few
d_gene: NA
v_gene: TRBV18
CDR3nt: TGTGCCAGCTCACCAGTTTCCAGGGAGACCCAGTACTTC
CDR3aa: CASSPVSRETQYF

j_gene: TRBJ2-7
len: 18
abundance: NA
d_gene: TRBD1
v_gene: TRBV7-9
CDR3nt: TGTGCCAGCAGCTTAGCAGGGCCGGACAGGGGGCGCCCCTACGAGCAGTACTTC
CDR3aa: CASSLAGPDRGRPYEQYF

j_gene: TRBJ2-7
len: 15
abundance: medium-sized
d_gene: TRBD2
v_gene: TRBV28
CDR3nt: TGTGCCAGCAGCCCCTTGACTAGCGGGGGGGACGAGCAGTACTTC
CDR3aa: CASSPLTSGGDEQYF

j_gene: TRBJ1-3
len: 14
abundance: NA
d_gene: NA
v_gene: TRBV28
CDR3nt: TGTGCCAGCAGTTCTATGGCAACTGGAAACACCATATATTTT
CDR3aa: CASSSMATGNTIYF

j_gene: TRBJ2-5
len: 15
abundance: medium-sized
d_gene: TRBD1
v_gene: TRBV7-8
CDR3nt: TGTGCCAGCAGCTTAGGGACAGGGCTCCAAGAGACCCAGTACTTC
CDR3aa: CASSLGTGLQETQYF

j_gene: TRBJ2-1
len: 15
abundance: few
d_gene: TRBD2
v_gene: TRBV20-1
CDR3nt: TGCAGTTTATCCTCGGGCGGGAGCTCTTCTAATGAGCAGTTCTTC
CDR3aa: CSLSSGGSSSNEQFF

j_gene: TRBJ2-1
len: 13
abundance: NA
d_gene: NA
v_gene: TRBV7-2
CDR3nt: TGTGCCAGCAGCTTATTTGTGAACAATGAGCAGTTCTTC
CDR3aa: CASSLFVNNEQFF

j_gene: TRBJ2-1
len: 15
abundance: NA
d_gene: NA
v_gene: TRBV11-3
CDR3nt: TGTGCCAGCAGCTTCCTGATCGGGACCTCCAATGAGCAGTTCTTC
CDR3aa: CASSFLIGTSNEQFF

j_gene: TRBJ1-2
len: 14
abundance: medium-sized
d_gene: TRBD1
v_gene: TRBV28
CDR3nt: TGTGCCAGCCTGGTGGCAGGGGGCGTGGGCGGCTACACCTTC
CDR3aa: CASLVAGGVGGYTF

j_gene: TRBJ2-3
len: 16
abundance: NA
d_gene: TRBD2
v_gene: TRBV7-2
CDR3nt: TGTGCCAGCAGCCACCAGTGGGGGGGGGGGAAAGATACGCAGTATTTT
CDR3aa: CASSHQWGGGKDTQYF

j_gene: TRBJ1-5
len: 13
abundance: few
d_gene: NA
v_gene: TRBV2
CDR3nt: TGTGCCAGCAGGTCCAGGAGAAATCAGCCCCAGCATTTT
CDR3aa: CASRSRRNQPQHF

j_gene: TRBJ2-5
len: 13
abundance: medium-sized
d_gene: TRBD2
v_gene: TRBV15
CDR3nt: TGTGCCACCAAGCTAGCGGGAGCAGAGACCCAGTACTTC
CDR3aa: CATKLAGAETQYF

j_gene: TRBJ2-1
len: 16
abundance: NA
d_gene: NA
v_gene: TRBV28
CDR3nt: TGTGCCAGCAGTTCACCCGTGGGGGCTACCTACAATGAGCAGTTCTTC
CDR3aa: CASSSPVGATYNEQFF

j_gene: TRBJ2-3
len: 16
abundance: NA
d_gene: NA
v_gene: TRBV10-2
CDR3nt: TGCGCCAGCAGTGAGAATGCGGTTACTAGCACAGATACGCAGTATTTT
CDR3aa: CASSENAVTSTDTQYF

j_gene: TRBJ1-1
len: 13
abundance: medium-sized
d_gene: NA
v_gene: TRBV20-1
CDR3nt: TGCAGTGCTAGAGCCATGGGGGCAACTGAAGCTTTCTTT
CDR3aa: CSARAMGATEAFF

j_gene: TRBJ2-7
len: 15
abundance: NA
d_gene: NA
v_gene: TRBV5-1
CDR3nt: TGCGCCAGCAGCTTGGACGACACGGGATATTACGAGCAGTACTTC
CDR3aa: CASSLDDTGYYEQYF

j_gene: TRBJ2-7
len: 14
abundance: medium-sized
d_gene: NA
v_gene: TRBV28
CDR3nt: TGTGCCAGCAGCCCCTGGATAGGCTCCTACGAGCAGTACTTC
CDR3aa: CASSPWIGSYEQYF

j_gene: TRBJ1-1
len: 15
abundance: few
d_gene: NA
v_gene: TRBV28
CDR3nt: TGTGCCAGCAGCTTTGGAGGCGGGTCTTACACTGAAGCTTTCTTT
CDR3aa: CASSFGGGSYTEAFF

j_gene: TRBJ1-2
len: 14
abundance: few
d_gene: NA
v_gene: TRBV27
CDR3nt: TGTGCCAGCAGTTTACGGGGACCAAAGGGACACTACACCTTC
CDR3aa: CASSLRGPKGHYTF

j_gene: TRBJ2-1
len: 13
abundance: medium-sized
d_gene: TRBD2
v_gene: TRBV20-1
CDR3nt: TGCAGTGTTCGGGGATACGGGGGGGATGAGCAGTTCTTC
CDR3aa: CSVRGYGGDEQFF

j_gene: TRBJ2-5
len: 15
abundance: medium-sized
d_gene: NA
v_gene: TRBV6-1
CDR3nt: TGTGCCAGCAGTGGACACCGGGGGGCCGGGGAGACCCAGTACTTC
CDR3aa: CASSGHRGAGETQYF

j_gene: TRBJ2-2
len: 13
abundance: NA
d_gene: NA
v_gene: TRBV20-1
CDR3nt: TGCAGTGCTAGAGACAGGGTTATCGGGGAGCTGTTTTTT
CDR3aa: CSARDRVIGELFF

j_gene: TRBJ2-2
len: 14
abundance: NA
d_gene: NA
v_gene: TRBV20-1
CDR3nt: TGCAGTGCTAGCCTTCAGGGCTGGGCCGGGGAGCTGTTTTTT
CDR3aa: CSASLQGWAGELFF

j_gene: TRBJ1-2
len: 16
abundance: few
d_gene: TRBD1
v_gene: TRBV7-9
CDR3nt: TGTGCCAGCAGCTTGGCAGGGGGTCGCCTAACCTATGGCTACACCTTC
CDR3aa: CASSLAGGRLTYGYTF

j_gene: TRBJ1-1
len: 14
abundance: NA
d_gene: TRBD1
v_gene: TRBV6-1
CDR3nt: TGTGCCAGCAGGGACCGGGACAGGGGGACTGAAGCTTTCTTT
CDR3aa: CASRDRDRGTEAFF

j_gene: TRBJ2-5
len: 14
abundance: NA
d_gene: NA
v_gene: TRBV15
CDR3nt: TGTGCCACCAGCAGAGTAATGGGCACAGAGACCCAGTACTTC
CDR3aa: CATSRVMGTETQYF

j_gene: TRBJ2-7
len: 14
abundance: few
d_gene: TRBD1
v_gene: TRBV10-3
CDR3nt: TGTGCCATCAGTGTAGGGACAGGAGCCTACGAGCAGTACTTC
CDR3aa: CAISVGTGAYEQYF

j_gene: TRBJ2-1
len: 14
abundance: few
d_gene: NA
v_gene: TRBV7-9
CDR3nt: TGTGCCAGCCAAATAGGGGGAGCCTACAATGAGCAGTTCTTC
CDR3aa: CASQIGGAYNEQFF